The 11 T cell receptor beta chains listed next were all sequenced from one sample in a study of T-cell memory formation after mild COVID-19. MiXCR, run by TCRdb on the 5' RACE reads, gives a single entry per CDR3 protein. In the table there are 350,000 or so distinct CDR3 sequences, over 10% of which are singletons. Sequenced: PBMCs or a T cell subset sorted from them (not recorded which). Source of these receptors: a young man who had mild COVID-19 (a few samples of this study predate the infection). Cell type and time point are not known.

This clonotype appeared many times. The rearrangement joins TRBV7-9 to TRBJ1-5, with TRBD1 matching over 9 bases. This CDR3 comprises 14 residues. The germline V gene has CDR1 SEHNR and CDR2 FQNEAQ (reference sequence). After removal of 5 bases from V and 6 bases from J, the junction contained 5 bases not matched to a gene. CDR3 bases: TGTGCCAGCAGCCCGGGACAGGGCTTTCAGCCCCAGCATTTT. Protein sequence: CASSPGQGFQPQHF.

The chain is built from TRBV6-5 and TRBJ2-3; D is possibly TRBD1 (6 bases). V was clipped by 1 base and J by 8 bases, with 13 bases between them. CDR1 and CDR2 (germline): MNHEY, SVGAGI. This CDR3 contains 14 residues. For the CDR3, the DNA is TGTGCCAGCAGTTACTATCCTCTAGGGGGTACGCAGTATTTT. It yields the protein CASSYYPLGGTQYF.

This clonotype has at least ten counts. The gene calls are TRBV4-2 and TRBJ2-2; 7 nucleotides agree with TRBD1. CDR3 length: 16 residues. Trimming removed 6 bases from V and 0 bases from J; junction bases left unmatched: 7. CDR1 is LGHNA and CDR2 is YNFKEQ in the germline V gene. The DNA of the CDR3 is TGTGCCAGCAGTCTAGTCGGGACAGCGAACACCGGGGAGCTGTTTTTT. Amino acid sequence: CASSLVGTANTGELFF.

This clonotype appeared a few times. The V call is TRBV4-3, the J call TRBJ2-5; D is ambiguous. This CDR3 contains 16 residues. Trimming left V 2 bases short and J 2 bases short, with 15 bases between. In germline, CDR1 is LGHNA, CDR2 YSLEER. As DNA, the CDR3 is TGCGCCAGCAGCCAACTCGCAAGGGAAGGGCAAGAGACCCAGTACTTC. Amino acid sequence: CASSQLAREGQETQYF.

The chain employs TRBV4-1 and TRBJ1-2; a possible D gene is TRBD1 (6 bases). This CDR3 has 15 amino acids. The germline V gene has CDR1 MGHRA and CDR2 YSYEKL. Trimming shortened V by 4 bases and J by 3 bases, and 15 bases separated the two germline ends. This CDR3 reads CASSPRQGSYYGYTF. The CDR3 DNA reads TGCGCCAGCAGCCCTAGGCAGGGGAGCTACTATGGCTACACCTTC.

This clonotype was found a few times. The chain links TRBV7-9 to TRBJ2-1; D is tentatively TRBD1 or TRBD2 (5 bases each). Trimming pared 5 bases from V and 0 bases from J, leaving 20 bases between. The CDR3 is made up of 18 amino acids. Germline CDR1 and CDR2: SEHNR and FQNEAQ (reference sequence). The CDR3 loop reads CASSHPSEGRSSYNEQFF. CDR3 in DNA: TGTGCCAGCAGCCACCCCTCCGAGGGGAGAAGCTCCTACAATGAGCAGTTCTTC. Full variable domain (rest looked up from reference TRBV7-9 and TRBJ2-1): DTGVSQNPRHKITKRGQNVTFRCDPISEHNRLYWYRQTLGQGPEFLTYFQNEAQLEKSRLLSDRFSAERPKGSFSTLEIQRTEQGDSAMYLCASSHPSEGRSSYNEQFFGPGTRLTVL.

This clonotype was recorded a few times. This chain connects TRBV5-1 to TRBJ1-1; 7 bases are shared with TRBD1. Germline CDR1 and CDR2: SGHRS and YFSETQ. This CDR3 has 16 residues. With 0 bases clipped from V and 6 bases from J, the junction kept 11 bases outside the gene matches. CDR3 loop: CASSLGTGLRRSEAFF. CDR3 in DNA: TGCGCCAGCAGCTTGGGGACAGGTCTACGCCGCTCTGAAGCTTTCTTT.

The gene calls are TRBV7-2 and TRBJ1-4; 10 bases agree with TRBD1. The CDR3 length is 16 residues. Germline assignment: CDR1 SGHTA and CDR2 FQGNSA. After removal of 8 bases from V and 2 bases from J, the junction contained 8 bases not matched to a gene. The CDR3 DNA sequence: TGTGCCAGCCGGTGGACAGGGGGAGCGACTAATGAAAAACTGTTTTTT. Its protein is CASRWTGGATNEKLFF.

CDR3 protein: CASSRGGLDNSPLHF. As DNA, the CDR3 is TGTGCCAGCAGTAGAGGGGGCTTGGATAATTCACCCCTCCACTTT. This chain joins TRBV2 and TRBJ1-6; 7 bases align to TRBD1. The length of the CDR3 is 15 residues. Germline V gene lookup returns CDR1 SNHLY and CDR2 FYNNEI. J was trimmed by 5 bases and V by 5 bases; bases with no gene match: 6.

The chain employs TRBV6-6 and TRBJ1-5; D is unresolved. V lost 5 bases and J lost 0, with 11 bases in between. CDR1 and CDR2 from the germline V gene are MNHNY and SVGAGI (reference sequence). The CDR3 has 15 amino acids. The CDR3 DNA follows: TGTGCCAGCAGTCCTAGTGGGTATAGCAATCAGCCCCAGCATTTT. It translates to CASSPSGYSNQPQHF.

This clonotype was counted between two and nine times. This chain connects TRBV5-1 to TRBJ2-5; 10 bases agree with TRBD2. The germline gives CDR1 SGHRS, CDR2 YFSETQ. The CDR3 consists of 15 residues. Unmatched junction bases numbered 4, after V lost 2 bases and J lost 3 bases. The CDR3 reads CASSFSGGMEETQYF. CDR3 nucleotides: TGCGCCAGCAGCTTTAGCGGGGGGATGGAAGAGACCCAGTACTTC.